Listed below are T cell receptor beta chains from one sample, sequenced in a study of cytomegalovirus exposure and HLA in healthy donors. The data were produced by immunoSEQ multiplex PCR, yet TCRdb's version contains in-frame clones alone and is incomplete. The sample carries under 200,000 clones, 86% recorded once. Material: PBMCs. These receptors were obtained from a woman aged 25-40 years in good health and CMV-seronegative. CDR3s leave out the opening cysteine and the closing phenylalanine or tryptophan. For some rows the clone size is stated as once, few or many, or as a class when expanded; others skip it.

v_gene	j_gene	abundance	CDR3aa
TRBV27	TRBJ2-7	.	ASSRFPGTGGGGGSYEQY
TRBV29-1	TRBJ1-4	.	SVVQTGGNEKLF
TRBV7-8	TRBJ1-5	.	ASSLLRFQPQH
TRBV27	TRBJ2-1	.	ASSPGRVGGEQF
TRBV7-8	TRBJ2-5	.	ASSKGLAGAQETQY
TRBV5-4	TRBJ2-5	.	ASTQGGSGRSETQY
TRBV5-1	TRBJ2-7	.	ASSPGTAYEQY
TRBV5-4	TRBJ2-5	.	ASSEGGPRETQY
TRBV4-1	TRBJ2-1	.	ASSRSFENEQF
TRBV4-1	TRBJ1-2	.	ASSQVSQGAGYT
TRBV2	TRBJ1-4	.	ASRGRQGSFLANEKLF
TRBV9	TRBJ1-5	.	ASSVIADGPQH
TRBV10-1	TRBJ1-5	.	ASSEVREEGYSNQPQH
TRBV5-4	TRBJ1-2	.	ASRGSDGSTDLNYGYT
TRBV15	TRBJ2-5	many	ATSSEKTEIYQETQY
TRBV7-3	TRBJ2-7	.	ASSQGGSGSSYEQY
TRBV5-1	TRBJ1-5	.	ASSLTGSNQPQH